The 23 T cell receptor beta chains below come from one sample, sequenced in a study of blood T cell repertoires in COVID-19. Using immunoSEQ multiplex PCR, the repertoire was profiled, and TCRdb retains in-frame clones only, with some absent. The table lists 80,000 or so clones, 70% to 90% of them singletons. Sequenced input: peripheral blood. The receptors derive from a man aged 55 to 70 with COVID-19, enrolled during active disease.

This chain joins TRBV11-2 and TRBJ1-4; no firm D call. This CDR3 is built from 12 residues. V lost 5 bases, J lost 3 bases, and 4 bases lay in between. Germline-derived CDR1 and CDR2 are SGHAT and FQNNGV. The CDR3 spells CASSQSNEKLFF. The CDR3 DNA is TGTGCCAGCAGCCAGTCTAATGAAAAACTGTTTTTT.

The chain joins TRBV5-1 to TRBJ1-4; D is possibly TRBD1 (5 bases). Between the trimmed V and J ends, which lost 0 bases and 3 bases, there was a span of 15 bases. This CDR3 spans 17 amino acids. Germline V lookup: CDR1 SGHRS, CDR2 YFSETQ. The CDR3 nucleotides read TGCGCCAGCAGCTTGGATATTGGGGCAGGGCCTAATGAAAAACTGTTTTTT. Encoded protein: CASSLDIGAGPNEKLFF.

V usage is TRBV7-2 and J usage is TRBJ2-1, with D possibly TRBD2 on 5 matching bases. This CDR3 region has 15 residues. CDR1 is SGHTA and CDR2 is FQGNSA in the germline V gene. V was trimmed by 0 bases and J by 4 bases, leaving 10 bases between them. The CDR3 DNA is TGTGCCAGCAGCTTAGCGGTGGACTTATACAATGAGCAGTTCTTC. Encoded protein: CASSLAVDLYNEQFF. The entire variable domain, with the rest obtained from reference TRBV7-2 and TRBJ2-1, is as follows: GAGVSQSPSNKVTEKGKDVELRCDPISGHTALYWYRQSLGQGLEFLIYFQGNSAPDKSGLPSDRFSAERTGGSVSTLTIQRTQQEDSAVYLCASSLAVDLYNEQFFGPGTRLTVL.

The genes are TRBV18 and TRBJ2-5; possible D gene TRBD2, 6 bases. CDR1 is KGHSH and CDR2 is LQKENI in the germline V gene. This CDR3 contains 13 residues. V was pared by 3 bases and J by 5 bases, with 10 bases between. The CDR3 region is CASSPAGMETQYF. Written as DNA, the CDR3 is TGTGCCAGCTCACCCGCGGGGATGGAGACCCAGTACTTC.

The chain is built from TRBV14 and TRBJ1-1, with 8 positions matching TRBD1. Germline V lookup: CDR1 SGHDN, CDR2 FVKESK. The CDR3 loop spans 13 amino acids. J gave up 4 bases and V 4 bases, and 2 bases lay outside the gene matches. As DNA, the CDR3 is TGTGCCAGCAGCCCCACAGGGGGCACTGAAGCTTTCTTT. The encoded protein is CASSPTGGTEAFF.

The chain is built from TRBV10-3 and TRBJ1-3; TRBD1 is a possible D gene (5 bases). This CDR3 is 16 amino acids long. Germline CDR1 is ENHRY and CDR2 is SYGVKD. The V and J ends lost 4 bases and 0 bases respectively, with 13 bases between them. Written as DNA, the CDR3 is TGTGCCATCAGTGGGACATCGCTTCGCTCTGGAAACACCATATATTTT. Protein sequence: CAISGTSLRSGNTIYF.

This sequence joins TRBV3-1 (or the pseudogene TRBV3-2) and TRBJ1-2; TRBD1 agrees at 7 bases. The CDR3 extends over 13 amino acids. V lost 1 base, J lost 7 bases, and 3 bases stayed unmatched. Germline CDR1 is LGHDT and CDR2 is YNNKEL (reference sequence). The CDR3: CASSQGGGAGYTF. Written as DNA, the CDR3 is TGTGCCAGCAGCCAAGGAGGGGGCGCTGGCTACACCTTC.

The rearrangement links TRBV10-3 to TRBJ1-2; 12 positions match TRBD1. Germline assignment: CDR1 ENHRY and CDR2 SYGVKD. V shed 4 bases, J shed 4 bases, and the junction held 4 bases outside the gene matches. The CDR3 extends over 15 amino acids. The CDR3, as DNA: TGTGCCATCAGTGCCGGGACAGGGGGCTCCTATGGCTACACCTTC. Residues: CAISAGTGGSYGYTF.

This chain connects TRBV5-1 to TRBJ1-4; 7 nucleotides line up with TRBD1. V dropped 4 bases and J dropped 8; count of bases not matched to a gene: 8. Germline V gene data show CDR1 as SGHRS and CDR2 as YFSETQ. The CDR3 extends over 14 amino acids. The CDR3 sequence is CASSGGTEREKLFF. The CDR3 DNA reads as TGCGCCAGCAGCGGTGGGACAGAGAGGGAAAAACTGTTTTTT.

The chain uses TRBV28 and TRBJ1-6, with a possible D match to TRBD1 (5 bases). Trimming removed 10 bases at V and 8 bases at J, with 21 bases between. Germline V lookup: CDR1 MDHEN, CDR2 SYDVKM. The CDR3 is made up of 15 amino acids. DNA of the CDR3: TGTGCCACCTACACTATTGGTCAGGGCGATTCACCCCTCCACTTT. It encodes CATYTIGQGDSPLHF.

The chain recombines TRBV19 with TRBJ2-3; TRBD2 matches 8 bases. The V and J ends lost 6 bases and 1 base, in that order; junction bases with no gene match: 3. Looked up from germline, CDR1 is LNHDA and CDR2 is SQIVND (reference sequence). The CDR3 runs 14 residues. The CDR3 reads CASSKAGGTDTQYF. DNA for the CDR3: TGTGCCAGTAGCAAAGCGGGGGGCACAGATACGCAGTATTTT.

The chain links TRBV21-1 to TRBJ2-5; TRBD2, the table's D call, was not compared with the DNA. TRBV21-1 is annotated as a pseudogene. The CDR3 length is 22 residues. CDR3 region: CASSKAPLWTSGRPRGQETQYF. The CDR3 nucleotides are TGTGCCAGCAGCAAAGCCCCCCTTTGGACTAGCGGGAGACCTAGGGGGCAAGAGACCCAGTACTTC.

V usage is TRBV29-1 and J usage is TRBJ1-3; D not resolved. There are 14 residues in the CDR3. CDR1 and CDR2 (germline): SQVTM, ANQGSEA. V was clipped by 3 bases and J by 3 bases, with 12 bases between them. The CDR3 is CSVDQEVDGNTIYF. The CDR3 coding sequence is TGCAGCGTTGATCAGGAGGTAGATGGAAACACCATATATTTT.

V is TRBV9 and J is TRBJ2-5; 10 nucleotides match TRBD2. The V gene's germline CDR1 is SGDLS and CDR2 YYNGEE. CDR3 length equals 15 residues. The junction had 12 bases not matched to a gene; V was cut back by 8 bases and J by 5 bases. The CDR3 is CASTKTGTSDETQYF. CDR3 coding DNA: TGTGCCAGTACCAAAACCGGGACTAGCGATGAGACCCAGTACTTC.

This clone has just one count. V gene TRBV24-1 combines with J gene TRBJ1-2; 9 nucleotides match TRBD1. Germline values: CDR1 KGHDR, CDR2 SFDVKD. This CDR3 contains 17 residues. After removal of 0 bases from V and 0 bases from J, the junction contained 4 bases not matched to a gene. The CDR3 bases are TGTGCCACCAGTGATTTGGGACAGGGGAAGACTAACTATGGCTACACCTTC. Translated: CATSDLGQGKTNYGYTF.

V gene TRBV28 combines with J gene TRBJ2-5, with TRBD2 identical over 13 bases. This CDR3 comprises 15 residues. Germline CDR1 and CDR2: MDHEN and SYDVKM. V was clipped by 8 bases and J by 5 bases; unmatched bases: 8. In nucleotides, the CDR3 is TGTGCCAGCTGTGGACTAGCGGGAGTGGGGGAGACCCAGTACTTC. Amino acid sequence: CASCGLAGVGETQYF.

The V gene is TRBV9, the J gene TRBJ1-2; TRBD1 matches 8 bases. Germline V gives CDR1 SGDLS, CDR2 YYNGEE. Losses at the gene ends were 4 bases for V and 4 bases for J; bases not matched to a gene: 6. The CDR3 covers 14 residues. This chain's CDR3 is CASSPQTGGYGYTF. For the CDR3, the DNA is TGTGCCAGCAGCCCCCAAACAGGGGGCTATGGCTACACCTTC. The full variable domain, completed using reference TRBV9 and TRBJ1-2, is DSGVTQTPKHLITATGQRVTLRCSPRSGDLSVYWYQQSLDQGLQFLIQYYNGEERAKGNILERFSAQQFPDLHSELNLSSLELGDSALYFCASSPQTGGYGYTFGSGTRLTVV.

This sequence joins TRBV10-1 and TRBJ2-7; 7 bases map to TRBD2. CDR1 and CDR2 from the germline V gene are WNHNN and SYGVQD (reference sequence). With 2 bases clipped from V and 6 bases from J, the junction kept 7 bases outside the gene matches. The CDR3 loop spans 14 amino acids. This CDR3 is CASSEEGRESEQYF. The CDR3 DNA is TGCGCCAGCAGTGAGGAAGGGCGGGAGAGCGAGCAGTACTTC.

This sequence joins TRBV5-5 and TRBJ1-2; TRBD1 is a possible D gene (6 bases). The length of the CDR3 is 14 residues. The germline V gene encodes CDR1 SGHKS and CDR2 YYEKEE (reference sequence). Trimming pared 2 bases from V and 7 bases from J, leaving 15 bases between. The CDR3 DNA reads TGTGCCAGCAGCTTATCTACAGGGATGGGTGGCTACACCTTC. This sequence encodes CASSLSTGMGGYTF.

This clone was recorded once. CDR3 nucleotide sequence: TGTGCCAGCAGCCCTCCCCCCCCGGGACTCGAGTCCTACGAGCAGTACTTC. It codes for CASSPPPPGLESYEQYF. The J gene is TRBJ2-7, the V gene TRBV5-4; TRBD2 is a possible D gene (6 bases). V lost 4 bases, J lost 1 base, and 21 bases lay in between. This CDR3 has 17 residues. The germline V gene encodes CDR1 SGHNT and CDR2 YYREEE (reference sequence).

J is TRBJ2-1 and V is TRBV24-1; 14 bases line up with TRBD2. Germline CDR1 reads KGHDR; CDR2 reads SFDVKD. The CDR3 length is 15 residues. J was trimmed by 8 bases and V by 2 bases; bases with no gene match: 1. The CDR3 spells CATSDWTSGRYEQFF. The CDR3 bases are TGTGCCACCAGTGATTGGACTAGCGGGAGGTATGAGCAGTTCTTC.

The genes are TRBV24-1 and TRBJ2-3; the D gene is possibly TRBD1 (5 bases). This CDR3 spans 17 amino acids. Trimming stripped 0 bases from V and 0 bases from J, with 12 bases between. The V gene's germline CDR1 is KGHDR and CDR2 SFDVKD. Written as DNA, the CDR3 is TGTGCCACCAGTGATTTGCAGGACATAAGAAGCACAGATACGCAGTATTTT. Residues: CATSDLQDIRSTDTQYF.

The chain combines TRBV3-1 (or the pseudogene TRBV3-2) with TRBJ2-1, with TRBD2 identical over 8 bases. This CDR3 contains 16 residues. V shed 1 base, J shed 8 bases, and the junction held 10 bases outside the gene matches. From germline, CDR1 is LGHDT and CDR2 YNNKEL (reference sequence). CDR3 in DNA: TGTGCCAGCAGCCAAGTCACGATAGCGGGGCTTGATGAGCAGTTCTTC. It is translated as CASSQVTIAGLDEQFF.